The clone carrying this TCR beta chain was seen more than once but under ten times. The antigen is not known. A 5'RACE template-switching step, the method used to make TCR cDNA, added a universal primer site and UMIs. From the 5' RACE reads, TCRdb called clonotypes with MiXCR, one entry per CDR3 protein. The sample has some 500,000 distinct CDR3 sequences, 13% seen once. The sample originates from a study of T cells after yellow fever vaccination. General study results and limits: Compared with primary, the secondary response was weaker and peaked at day 5, not 15. Abundant bulk-population clonotypes could contaminate the FACS-sorted repertoires.

Looked up from germline, CDR1 is SQVTM and CDR2 is ANQGSEA. V lost 8 bases to trimming and J lost 5 bases; unmatched junction nucleotides: 19. The CDR3 covers 16 residues. The sequences come from PBMCs, collected on the day of the yellow fever booster vaccination. This receptor was taken from a man aged 25 to 45 who received the YFV17D yellow fever vaccine. The V gene is TRBV29-1, the J gene TRBJ2-5, with 8 bases lining up with TRBD2. CDR3 bases: TGCAGCCCGGGAAAGCGGGAGTCATTTAAGTGCGAGACCCAGTACTTC. Amino acids: CSPGKRESFKCETQYF.